One and the same sample provided the 21 T cell receptor beta chains below, sequenced in a study of shared clonotypes between healthy human individuals. TCRdb's copy holds only in-frame clones and misses some; the assay was immunoSEQ multiplex PCR. The sample carries about 190,000 clones, 65% to 80% recorded once. Sequences were obtained from memory CD4+ T cells sorted from blood. Subset denoted: CD45RA-negative fraction. Every receptor here comes from a man under 40 in good health.

This clone was recorded a few times. The chain combines TRBV7-3 with TRBJ2-1; 7 nucleotides agree with TRBD2. The V gene end was trimmed by 3 bases and the J gene end by 9 bases; junction bases not matched to a gene: 8. The CDR3 covers 14 residues. Per the germline V gene, CDR1 is SGHTA and CDR2 is FQGTGA. CDR3 bases: TGTGCCAGCAGCTTGCGGACTACGGGGGGTGAGCAGTTCTTC. It specifies CASSLRTTGGEQFF.

The chain has TRBV11-2 and TRBJ2-7; 10 bases are shared with TRBD2. The CDR3 extends over 15 amino acids. Germline V lookup: CDR1 SGHAT, CDR2 FQNNGV. Trimming cost V 5 bases and J 4 bases; bases outside gene matches: 8. CDR3 in amino acids: CASSQMGTSAYEQYF. The CDR3 coding sequence is TGTGCCAGCAGCCAGATGGGGACTAGCGCATACGAGCAGTACTTC. The whole variable domain, remainder taken from reference TRBV11-2 and TRBJ2-7, is EAGVAQSPRYKIIEKRQSVAFWCNPISGHATLYWYQQILGQGPKLLIQFQNNGVVDDSQLPKDRFSAERLKGVDSTLKIQPAKLEDSAVYLCASSQMGTSAYEQYFGPGTRLTVT.

In DNA form, the CDR3 reads TGTGCCTGGGACCATGGAGGCTCGGGCACCGGGGAGCTGTTTTTT. Its protein product is CAWDHGGSGTGELFF. The V gene is TRBV30, the J gene TRBJ2-2; possible D gene TRBD2, 5 bases. The CDR3 contains 15 residues. In germline, CDR1 is GTSNPN, CDR2 SVGIG (reference sequence). The ends were cut back, 5 bases at V and 4 bases at J, with 17 bases in the middle.

The chain joins TRBV13 to TRBJ2-3, with 12 bases identical to TRBD1. CDR3 length equals 16 residues. The trim removed 4 bases at V and 10 bases at J, leaving 12 bases unmatched. CDR1 and CDR2 (germline): PRHDT, FYEKMQ (reference sequence). The CDR3 DNA reads TGTGCCAGCAGCTCGCCGCGGGACAGGGGGCCGATATCGCAGTATTTT. Translated, it gives CASSSPRDRGPISQYF.

This chain uses TRBV6-1 with TRBJ1-1; D is unclear. The CDR3 spans 13 residues. Germline V CDR1 and CDR2: MNHNS, SASEGT. Trimming took off 8 bases at V and 2 bases at J, with 12 bases between the two ends. This CDR3 is CASRTSPNTEAFF. The CDR3 nucleotides are TGTGCCAGCCGGACGTCCCCAAACACTGAAGCTTTCTTT.

This chain connects TRBV9 to TRBJ2-2; TRBD2 aligns across 7 bases. The CDR3 is made up of 15 amino acids. Germline CDR1 SGDLS, CDR2 YYNGEE. The J segment lost 3 bases and the V segment lost 5 bases, leaving 7 bases of the junction unmatched. The CDR3 bases are TGTGCCAGCAGTTACAGCGGGACTGACACCGGGGAGCTGTTTTTT. This sequence encodes CASSYSGTDTGELFF.

The CDR3 sequence: CASSLETYTEAFF. The CDR3 DNA follows: TGTGCCAGCAGCTTAGAAACATACACTGAAGCTTTCTTT. This rearrangement joins TRBV7-2 to TRBJ1-1, with unresolved D. Germline V lookup: CDR1 SGHTA, CDR2 FQGNSA. The CDR3 is made up of 13 amino acids. The ends were cut back, 1 base at V and 3 bases at J, with 6 bases in the middle.

The chain uses TRBV5-1 and TRBJ2-3; 8 bases align to TRBD2. CDR1 and CDR2 (germline): SGHRS, YFSETQ. CDR3 length: 15 residues. The J segment lost 0 bases and the V segment lost 2 bases, leaving 2 bases of the junction unmatched. CDR3: CASSLAGASTDTQYF. CDR3 nucleotides: TGCGCCAGCAGCTTAGCGGGGGCTAGCACAGATACGCAGTATTTT. The full variable domain, in which reference TRBV5-1 and TRBJ2-3 provide the parts outside the CDR3, is KAGVTQTPRYLIKTRGQQVTLSCSPISGHRSVSWYQQTPGQGLQFLFEYFSETQRNKGNFPGRFSGRQFSNSRSEMNVSTLELGDSALYLCASSLAGASTDTQYFGPGTRLTVL.

The CDR3 DNA reads TGTGCCAGCAGCGAAGGCGGCGGGAGATCATACAATGAGCAGTTCTTC. Translated: CASSEGGGRSYNEQFF. The V and J genes are TRBV5-4 and TRBJ2-1; 7 bases are a match to TRBD2. Looked up from germline, CDR1 is SGHNT and CDR2 is YYREEE (reference sequence). CDR3 length equals 16 residues. The ends lost 4 bases at V and 4 bases at J; junction bases unmatched: 11. Variable domain in full (rest from reference TRBV5-4 and TRBJ2-1): ETGVTQSPTHLIKTRGQQVTLRCSSQSGHNTVSWYQQALGQGPQFIFQYYREEENGRGNFPPRFSGLQFPNYSSELNVNALELDDSALYLCASSEGGGRSYNEQFFGPGTRLTVL.

This clone came up many times. This sample includes further DNA sequences coding for the same CDR3. V is TRBV5-1 and J is TRBJ2-5; D is ambiguous. Trimming shortened V by 0 bases and J by 5 bases, and 5 bases separated the two germline ends. CDR1 is SGHRS and CDR2 is YFSETQ in the germline V gene. The CDR3 runs 12 residues. CDR3 sequence: CASSLGVETQYF. DNA of the CDR3: TGCGCCAGCAGCTTGGGGGTGGAGACCCAGTACTTC. The full variable domain, completed using reference TRBV5-1 and TRBJ2-5, is KAGVTQTPRYLIKTRGQQVTLSCSPISGHRSVSWYQQTPGQGLQFLFEYFSETQRNKGNFPGRFSGRQFSNSRSEMNVSTLELGDSALYLCASSLGVETQYFGPGTRLLVL.

This clone has just a few counts. V is TRBV6-5 and J is TRBJ2-7; no clear D. V was pared by 8 bases and J by 5 bases, with 7 bases between. Germline CDR1 reads MNHEY; CDR2 reads SVGAGI. This CDR3 contains 10 residues. CDR3 in amino acids: CASGRDEQYF. The CDR3 region has the DNA TGTGCCAGCGGAAGGGACGAGCAGTACTTC.

The table lists this clone with a count of one. This chain joins TRBV2 and TRBJ1-1, with D perhaps TRBD1 (5 bases). V dropped 0 bases and J dropped 1 base, with 9 bases sitting between them. Germline CDR1 is SNHLY and CDR2 is FYNNEI. The CDR3 is 15 residues long. The CDR3 sequence is CASSEAGRGNTEAFF. The CDR3 DNA reads TGTGCCAGCAGTGAAGCTGGAAGGGGGAACACTGAAGCTTTCTTT.

With regard to this clone: A read error is likely here: a far larger clone is one base away. DNA for the CDR3: TGTACAAGTCGCCCCCGGGGGACAGGGGATGGCTACACCTTC. Amino acids: CTSRPRGTGDGYTF. The chain carries TRBV12-2 and TRBJ1-2; the D call in the table, TRBD1, was not verified against the DNA. TRBV12-2 is a pseudogene segment. The CDR3 has 14 residues.

This clone was counted between two and nine times. The chain carries TRBV15 and TRBJ2-7; D may be TRBD2 (6 bases). This CDR3 is built from 16 residues. CDR1 is LNHNV and CDR2 is YYDKDF in the germline V gene (reference sequence). V lost 0 bases and J lost 6, with 18 bases in between. The DNA of the CDR3 is TGTGCCACCAGCAGAGATTCTCTAGTGGGAGGATCCGAGCAGTACTTC. Its protein is CATSRDSLVGGSEQYF.

This chain joins TRBV2 and TRBJ2-1, with TRBD2 as a possible D gene (5 bases). Germline CDR1 is SNHLY and CDR2 is FYNNEI. V was shortened by 6 bases and J by 8 bases, with 14 bases between the two germline ends. The CDR3 sequence is 13 residues long. CDR3 protein: CASRDLGEDEQFF. The CDR3 DNA is TGTGCCAGCAGGGACTTGGGAGAGGATGAGCAGTTCTTC.

The V gene is TRBV18, the J gene TRBJ1-5; D may be TRBD1 (6 bases). This CDR3 is built from 19 residues. The V gene's germline CDR1 is KGHSH and CDR2 LQKENI. Trimming shortened V by 1 base and J by 2 bases, and 21 bases separated the two germline ends. CDR3 sequence reads: CASSPRNPTGREGNQPQHF. The CDR3 DNA is TGTGCCAGCTCACCACGGAACCCGACAGGACGGGAGGGCAATCAGCCCCAGCATTTT.

V gene TRBV4-3 combines with J gene TRBJ2-3; D remains ambiguous. The CDR3 has 15 residues. Between the trimmed V and J ends, which lost 0 bases and 5 bases, there was a span of 12 bases. Germline CDR1 and CDR2: LGHNA and YSLEER. In DNA, the CDR3 is TGCGCCAGCAGCCAAGATAGTCGTCGCGTAGATACGCAGTATTTT. Encoded protein: CASSQDSRRVDTQYF.

This clone has more than one count but fewer than ten. The chain links TRBV6-6 to TRBJ1-1, with no clear D. The CDR3 is made up of 13 amino acids. Germline-derived CDR1 and CDR2 are MNHNY and SVGAGI (reference sequence). V was cut by 4 bases and J by 5 bases, with 11 bases left in between. This chain's CDR3 is CASSSSGWTEAFF. In DNA form, the CDR3 reads TGTGCCAGCAGTTCGTCAGGTTGGACTGAAGCTTTCTTT.

The V call is TRBV30, the J call TRBJ2-1; D perhaps matches TRBD2 (5 bases). Trimming shortened V by 2 bases and J by 7 bases, and 21 bases separated the two germline ends. Germline values: CDR1 GTSNPN, CDR2 SVGIG (reference sequence). The CDR3 consists of 16 residues. The CDR3 bases are TGTGCCTGGAGTAGATACCGGAGGACGGGTGCTAATGAGCAGTTCTTC. Translating gives CAWSRYRRTGANEQFF.

The CDR3 protein is CASSEGNQPQHF. CDR3 nucleotide sequence: TGTGCCAGCAGTGAAGGCAATCAGCCCCAGCATTTT. The J gene is TRBJ1-5, the V gene TRBV2; D is unclear. The CDR3 covers 12 residues. Trimming took 1 base from V and 2 from J, leaving 0 bases between them. CDR1 and CDR2 (germline): SNHLY, FYNNEI.

Here the CDR3 DNA reads TGCGCCAGCAGCTTGGGATTCCGGGAGGGCCGCAATGAGCAGTTCTTC. It is translated as CASSLGFREGRNEQFF. The chain uses TRBV5-1 and TRBJ2-1; TRBD2 matches 8 bases. The ends lost 0 bases at V and 6 bases at J; junction bases unmatched: 8. The CDR3 runs 16 residues. Germline assignment: CDR1 SGHRS and CDR2 YFSETQ.